In this sample, the clone carrying this T cell receptor beta chain turned up once. Its target is unknown. The sample is drawn from a study of Tregs in tolerant kidney transplant recipients. Unstimulated regulatory T cells (CD4+CD25+CD127-), CD4+CD25- non-regulatory cells, CD4 and CD8 cells were FACS-sorted from thawed PBMCs. There are 13 residues in the CDR3. From germline, CDR1 is SGHTA and CDR2 FQGTGA. V shed 2 bases and J 7 bases; nucleotides not matched to a gene: 3. TCRdb keeps only in-frame clones here, not all; method: immunoSEQ multiplex PCR. Of about 120,000 clones listed, around 94% were seen once; the top ten hold more than 0.5%. Overall study results and limits: This study did not directly address biological reproducibility. Tregs expanded with activated donor B cells seemed most donor-specific. Validation in larger populations is needed because few patients were studied.

The receptor comes from a human donor in good health. The chain carries TRBV7-3 and TRBJ1-2, with 8 bases aligning to TRBD1. Sequencing input: CD4+ T cells from blood. Here the CDR3 reads CASSLGQGFGYTF. In DNA, the CDR3 is TGTGCCAGCAGCTTAGGACAGGGTTTTGGCTACACCTTC. Full variable domain (outside the CDR3, taken from reference TRBV7-3 and TRBJ1-2): GAGVSQTPSNKVTEKGKYVELRCDPISGHTALYWYRQSLGQGPEFLIYFQGTGAADDSGLPNDRFFAVRPEGSVSTLKIQRTERGDSAVYLCASSLGQGFGYTFGSGTRLTVV.